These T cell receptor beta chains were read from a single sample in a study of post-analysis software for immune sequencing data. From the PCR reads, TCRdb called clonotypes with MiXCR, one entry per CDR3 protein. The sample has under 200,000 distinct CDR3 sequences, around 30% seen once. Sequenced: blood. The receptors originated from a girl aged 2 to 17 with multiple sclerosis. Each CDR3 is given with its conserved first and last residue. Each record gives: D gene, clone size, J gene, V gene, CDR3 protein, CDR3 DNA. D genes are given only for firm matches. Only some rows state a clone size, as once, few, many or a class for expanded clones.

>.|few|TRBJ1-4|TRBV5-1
CASSLGRGTNEKLFF
TGCGCCAGCAGCTTGGGTCGGGGTACTAATGAAAAACTGTTTTTT
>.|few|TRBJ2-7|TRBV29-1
CSVWGGTGVDEQYF
TGCAGCGTTTGGGGGGGGACAGGTGTGGACGAGCAGTACTTC
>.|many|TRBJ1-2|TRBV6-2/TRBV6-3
CASSQLGDIDIPPYGYTF
TGTGCCAGCAGCCAACTCGGGGACATCGACATCCCTCCTTATGGCTACACCTTC
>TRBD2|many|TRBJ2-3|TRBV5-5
CASRKGLAVSTDTQYF
TGTGCCAGCAGAAAAGGACTAGCGGTTAGCACAGATACGCAGTATTTT
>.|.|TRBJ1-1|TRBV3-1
CASLAGVGEAFF
TGTGCCAGCCTCGCCGGGGTCGGCGAAGCTTTCTTT
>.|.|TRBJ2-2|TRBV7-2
CASSLGAGYPNTGELFF
TGTGCCAGCAGCTTAGGAGCGGGCTACCCGAACACCGGGGAGCTGTTTTTT
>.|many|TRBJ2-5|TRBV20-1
CSARGGTAQETQYF
TGCAGTGCTAGAGGGGGGACTGCCCAAGAGACCCAGTACTTC
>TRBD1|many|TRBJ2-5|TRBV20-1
CSALDRSQETQYF
TGCAGTGCTCTGGACAGGTCCCAAGAGACCCAGTACTTC
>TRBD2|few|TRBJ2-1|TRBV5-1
CASSQWTSGSPEQFF
TGCGCCAGCAGCCAGTGGACTAGCGGGAGTCCTGAGCAGTTCTTC
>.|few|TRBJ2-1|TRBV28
CASTKDWYNEQFF
TGTGCCAGCACCAAAGACTGGTACAATGAGCAGTTCTTC
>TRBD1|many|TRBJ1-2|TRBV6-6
CASSSFQGQGLVYGYTF
TGTGCCAGCAGTTCTTTCCAGGGACAGGGGCTTGTCTATGGCTACACCTTC
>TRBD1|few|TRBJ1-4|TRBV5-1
CASSPGTGNEKLFF
TGCGCCAGCAGCCCCGGGACAGGAAATGAAAAACTGTTTTTT
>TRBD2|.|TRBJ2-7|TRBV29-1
CSVDLGTRLF
TGCAGCGTTGACCTCGGGACTAGACTCTTC
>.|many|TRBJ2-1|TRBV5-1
CASSLEVSGYNEQFF
TGCGCCAGCAGCTTGGAGGTTAGCGGCTACAATGAGCAGTTCTTC
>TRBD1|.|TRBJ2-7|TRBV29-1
CSVEDGGGGTGGFYAQYF
TGCAGCGTTGAAGATGGTGGCGGGGGGACAGGGGGATTCTACGCGCAGTACTTC
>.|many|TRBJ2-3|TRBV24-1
CATSDLDTQYF
TGTGCCACCAGTGATCTGGATACGCAGTATTTT
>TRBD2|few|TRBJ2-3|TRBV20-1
CSASRLAGGPSTDTQYF
TGCAGTGCTAGTCGGCTAGCGGGGGGGCCTAGCACAGATACGCAGTATTTT
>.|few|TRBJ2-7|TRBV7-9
CASSFVRGEQYF
TGTGCCAGCAGCTTCGTCCGGGGCGAGCAGTACTTC
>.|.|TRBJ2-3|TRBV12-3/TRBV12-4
CASSLLRKTDTQYF
TGTGCCAGCAGTTTATTACGGAAGACAGATACGCAGTATTTT
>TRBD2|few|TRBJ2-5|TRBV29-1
CSGKGTSGREGHEQYF
TGCAGCGGAAAAGGGACTAGCGGGAGGGAGGGCCATGAGCAGTACTTC
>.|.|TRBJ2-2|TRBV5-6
CASSLGGRLTAGELFF
TGTGCCAGCAGCTTGGGGGGGCGATTGACGGCCGGGGAGCTGTTTTTT
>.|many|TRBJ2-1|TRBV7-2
CAHTLPNEQFF
TGTGCCCATACTCTACCGAATGAGCAGTTCTTC
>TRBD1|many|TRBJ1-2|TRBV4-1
CASSQAGTGSNYGYTF
TGCGCCAGCAGCCAAGCCGGGACAGGGTCGAACTATGGCTACACCTTC
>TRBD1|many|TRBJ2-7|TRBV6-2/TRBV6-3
CASSYASGGSYEQYF
TGTGCCAGCAGTTACGCGTCAGGGGGAAGCTACGAGCAGTACTTC
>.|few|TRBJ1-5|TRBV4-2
CASSQGVQINYSNQPQHF
TGTGCCAGCAGCCAAGGGGTACAGATAAATTATAGCAATCAGCCCCAGCATTTT
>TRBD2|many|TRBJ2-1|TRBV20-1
CSASEWAGGYNEQFF
TGCAGTGCTAGCGAGTGGGCGGGAGGGTACAATGAGCAGTTCTTC
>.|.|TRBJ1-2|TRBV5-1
CASSLEGTGNYGYTF
TGCGCCAGCAGCTTGGAGGGGACGGGTAACTATGGCTACACCTTC
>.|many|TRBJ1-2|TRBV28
CASSLGRYGYTF
TGTGCCAGCAGTTTAGGGAGATATGGCTACACCTTC
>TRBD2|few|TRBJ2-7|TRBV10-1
CASSDGTSGRGEQYF
TGCGCCAGCAGTGATGGGACTAGCGGGAGAGGCGAGCAGTACTTC
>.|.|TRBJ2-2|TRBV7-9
CASRQTSTGELFF
TGTGCCAGCAGACAGACTAGCACCGGGGAGCTGTTTTTT
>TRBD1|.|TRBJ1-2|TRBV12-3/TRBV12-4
CASSAGGVDYGYTF
TGTGCCAGCAGCGCAGGGGGTGTTGACTATGGCTACACCTTC
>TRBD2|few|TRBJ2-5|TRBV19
CASSSERGHPKEQYF
TGTGCCAGTAGTTCCGAGCGGGGCCACCCTAAGGAGCAGTACTTC
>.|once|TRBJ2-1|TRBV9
CASGPRGGRDEQFF
TGTGCCAGCGGCCCTAGGGGGGGGCGGGATGAGCAGTTCTTC
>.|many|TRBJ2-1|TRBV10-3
CAIRGNDEQFF
TGTGCCATCAGGGGGAATGATGAGCAGTTCTTC
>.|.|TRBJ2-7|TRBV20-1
CSARDGLTYEQYF
TGCAGTGCTAGGGACGGCCTCACCTACGAGCAGTACTTC
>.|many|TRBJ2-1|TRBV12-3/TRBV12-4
CASSPPRGLSSYNEQFF
TGTGCCAGCAGTCCCCCCCGTGGGCTTAGCTCCTACAATGAGCAGTTCTTC
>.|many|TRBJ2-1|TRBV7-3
CASSFLSGEQFF
TGTGCCAGCAGCTTCTTGAGCGGGGAGCAGTTCTTC
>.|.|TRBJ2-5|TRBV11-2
CASSLVLGGQETQYF
TGTGCCAGCAGCTTAGTTCTCGGGGGACAAGAGACCCAGTACTTC
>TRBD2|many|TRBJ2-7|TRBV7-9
CASTGASGAYYEQYF
TGTGCCAGCACCGGGGCTAGCGGGGCATACTACGAGCAGTACTTC
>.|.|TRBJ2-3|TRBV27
CASSPASPGTTDTQYF
TGTGCCAGCAGCCCAGCCTCGCCCGGGACCACAGATACGCAGTATTTT
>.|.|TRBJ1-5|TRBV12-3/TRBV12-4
CASSLWQGNQPQHF
TGTGCCAGCAGTTTATGGCAGGGCAATCAGCCCCAGCATTTT
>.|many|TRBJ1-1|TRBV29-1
CSGGVNTEAFF
TGCAGCGGCGGGGTGAACACTGAAGCTTTCTTT
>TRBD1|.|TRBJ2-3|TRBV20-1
CSAGLRDRGTDTQYF
TGCAGTGCTGGTCTCCGGGACAGGGGGACCGATACGCAGTATTTT
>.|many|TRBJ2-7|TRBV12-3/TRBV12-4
CASSFPTDRPNSYEQYF
TGTGCCAGCAGTTTTCCCACCGACAGACCAAACTCCTACGAGCAGTACTTC
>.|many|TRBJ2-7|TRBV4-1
CASSQPIRRSSYEQYF
TGCGCCAGCAGCCAACCCATCAGGAGAAGCTCCTACGAGCAGTACTTC
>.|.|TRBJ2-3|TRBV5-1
CASSQGRTPDTQYF
TGCGCCAGCAGCCAGGGACGAACGCCAGATACGCAGTATTTT
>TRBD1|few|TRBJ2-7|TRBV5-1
CASSFYRGRYEQYF
TGCGCCAGCAGCTTTTACAGGGGGCGCTACGAGCAGTACTTC
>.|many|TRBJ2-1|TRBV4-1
CASSQVSDNEQFF
TGCGCCAGCAGCCAAGTGTCTGACAATGAGCAGTTCTTC
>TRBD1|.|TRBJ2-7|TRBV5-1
CASSPIRQGAYEQYF
TGCGCCAGCAGCCCCATAAGACAGGGGGCTTACGAGCAGTACTTC
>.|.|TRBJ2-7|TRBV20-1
CSANRGSSSYEQYF
TGCAGTGCCAATAGGGGGTCATCCTCCTACGAGCAGTACTTC
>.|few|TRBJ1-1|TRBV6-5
CASSYRGGSEAFF
TGTGCCAGCAGTTACAGGGGTGGATCTGAAGCTTTCTTT
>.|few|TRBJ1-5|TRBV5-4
CASSISGTNQPQHF
TGTGCCAGCAGCATTTCCGGGACAAATCAGCCCCAGCATTTT